This is a list of T cell receptor beta chains from one sample in a study of T cell responses to AZD1222 COVID-19 vaccine. Data came from immunoSEQ multiplex PCR; TCRdb stores just in-frame clones and leaves some out. The sample records approximately 110,000 clones, 88% being singletons. This sample comprised peripheral blood, obtained 28 days after the second AZD1222 dose. The source of these receptors is an adult who received the AZD1222 COVID-19 vaccine. Each CDR3 is given without its conserved first and last residue. Each record gives: J gene, V gene, CDR3 protein.

>TRBJ2-3|TRBV6-5
ASRSGTRTDTQY
>TRBJ1-2|TRBV5-6
ASLSDVGADYGYT
>TRBJ2-3|TRBV19
ASRGTSGSTDTQY
>TRBJ1-2|TRBV4-3
ASSQDKRTANYGYT
>TRBJ2-1|TRBV20-1
SASRPANYNEQF
>TRBJ1-6|TRBV27
ASSPEGRDNSPLH
>TRBJ2-5|TRBV5-6
ASSFEGGPKETQY
>TRBJ2-5|TRBV7-9
ASSQQETQY
>TRBJ2-1|TRBV11-3
ASSSRQGYNEQF
>TRBJ2-2|TRBV4-1
ASSLRPETGTGELF
>TRBJ2-7|TRBV12-3/TRBV12-4
ASSRTGSYEQY
>TRBJ2-2|TRBV6-2/TRBV6-3
ASSPQTSGGFTGELF
>TRBJ1-5|TRBV19
ASSIRQFNQPQH
>TRBJ1-6|TRBV4-1
ASSLQIVSPYTRLSPLH
>TRBJ1-6|TRBV11-2
ASSLTRFDRDSPLH
>TRBJ1-1|TRBV10-3
AISQGQNTEAF
>TRBJ1-2|TRBV27
ASKIAGTTNYGYT
>TRBJ2-5|TRBV12-3/TRBV12-4
ASSFDRVETQY
>TRBJ1-6|TRBV6-5
ASSPRDRGNSPLH
>TRBJ2-1|TRBV7-2
ASSLEWGHNEQF
>TRBJ1-2|TRBV7-8
ASSPREVGTYT
>TRBJ1-2|TRBV25-1
ASSEGQGVYGYT
>TRBJ1-2|TRBV29-1
STGTGYGYT
>TRBJ2-3|TRBV7-9
ASSLAVDTQY
>TRBJ1-5|TRBV7-2
ASSPGTGGNQPQH
>TRBJ1-5|TRBV6-2/TRBV6-3
ASSYAGASQPQH
>TRBJ2-1|TRBV10-3
AIRGGSYNEQF
>TRBJ1-2|TRBV10-3
AISGGGVSNYGYT
>TRBJ1-5|TRBV15
ATSRESDRGRPGQPQH
>TRBJ2-7|TRBV6-2/TRBV6-3
ASSYAGTSGGYEQY
>TRBJ2-1|TRBV7-9
ASSPGTGGDNEQF
>TRBJ2-3|TRBV27
ASSLQRGATSTDTQY
>TRBJ1-1|TRBV3-1/TRBV3-2
ASSQILSRMNTEAF
>TRBJ1-2|TRBV18
ASSKRTEGVIGYT
>TRBJ2-1|TRBV19
AAKGGGNEQF
>TRBJ2-6|TRBV6-5
ASSRVSAGANVLT
>TRBJ2-1|TRBV12-3/TRBV12-4
ASGYGEQF
>TRBJ2-5|TRBV21-1
ASSKVGDRYQETQY
>TRBJ2-1|TRBV27
ASRRYDEQF
>TRBJ2-2|TRBV18
ASSQQGGSAGELF
>TRBJ2-5|TRBV6-1
ASSEAQGGWETQY
>TRBJ2-1|TRBV24-1
ATSGAGQSSYNEQF
>TRBJ2-5|TRBV7-2
ASSLIGLSETQY
>TRBJ2-7|TRBV7-2
ASSLPSGGYEQY
>TRBJ1-1|TRBV7-8
ASSLRLFGTEAF